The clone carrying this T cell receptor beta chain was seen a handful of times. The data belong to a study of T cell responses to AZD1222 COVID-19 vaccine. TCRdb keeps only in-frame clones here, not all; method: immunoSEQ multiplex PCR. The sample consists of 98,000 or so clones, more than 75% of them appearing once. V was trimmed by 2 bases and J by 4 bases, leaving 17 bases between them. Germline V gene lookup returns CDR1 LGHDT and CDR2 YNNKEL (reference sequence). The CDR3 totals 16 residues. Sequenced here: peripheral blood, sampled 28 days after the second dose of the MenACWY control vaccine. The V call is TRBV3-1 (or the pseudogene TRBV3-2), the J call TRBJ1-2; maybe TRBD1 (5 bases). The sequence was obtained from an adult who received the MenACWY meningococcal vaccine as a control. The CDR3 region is CASSQPAEGRVYGYTF. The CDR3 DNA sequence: TGTGCCAGCAGCCAACCTGCAGAGGGGCGCGTCTATGGCTACACCTTC.